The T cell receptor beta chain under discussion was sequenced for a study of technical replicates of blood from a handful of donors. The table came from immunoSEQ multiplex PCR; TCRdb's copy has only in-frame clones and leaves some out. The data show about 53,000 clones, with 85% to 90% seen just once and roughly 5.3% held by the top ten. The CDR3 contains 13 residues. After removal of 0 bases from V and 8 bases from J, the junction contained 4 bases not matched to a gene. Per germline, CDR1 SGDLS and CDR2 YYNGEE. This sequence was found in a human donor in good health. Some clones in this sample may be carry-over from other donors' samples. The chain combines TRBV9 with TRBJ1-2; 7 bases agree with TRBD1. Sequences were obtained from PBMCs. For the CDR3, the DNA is TGTGCCAGCAGCGTAGGGACAGGTTTCGGCTACACCTTC. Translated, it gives CASSVGTGFGYTF.